A selection of T cell receptor beta chains follows, all from one sample in a study of blood T cell repertoires in COVID-19. Sequencing used immunoSEQ multiplex PCR; TCRdb keeps in-frame clones, though not all of them. Of some 81,000 clones listed, less than 95% are singletons. Specimen: peripheral blood. Receptors originate from a woman between 50 and 59 years old in a cohort sampled during active COVID-19. CDR3s leave out the opening cysteine and the closing phenylalanine or tryptophan. The D gene is left open where the match is weak.

d_gene | v_gene | CDR3aa
. | TRBV10-1 | ASRWVTGIPGYEQY
TRBD2 | TRBV7-6 | ASSLAGGYNEQF
TRBD1 | TRBV13 | ASSVYRDRDTGELF
TRBD1 | TRBV7-7 | ASSLETGGYGTQY
TRBD2 | TRBV24-1 | ATSEGGLAGAYEQF
TRBD1 | TRBV7-9 | ASTRTGGVSPLH
TRBD2 | TRBV11-2 | ASSFLSGRRTGELF
TRBD1 | TRBV30 | AWRDRAYGYT
. | TRBV27 | ASSSTYEQY
TRBD2 | TRBV2 | ASRGLAGAVRTDTQY
TRBD2 | TRBV28 | ASSPVSGRYEQY
TRBD1 | TRBV7-2 | ASSFTRGDYGNQPQH
TRBD1 | TRBV6-5 | ASSRGQGMNYEQY
TRBD2 | TRBV28 | ASSLQAGFSGANVLT
. | TRBV28 | ASSIGLAFNEQF
TRBD1 | TRBV19 | ASSTFDGRGPYGYT
TRBD2 | TRBV18 | ASSERETGTDTQY
TRBD1 | TRBV5-1 | ASSLDRGQRGTYEQY
. | TRBV19 | ASSLTGTDTQY
. | TRBV7-8 | ASSLTSRRGNEKLF
. | TRBV19 | ASRGAGRSTQPQH
. | TRBV25-1 | ASSESGVIHEQY
TRBD1 | TRBV7-9 | ASSSDRRQGGYGYT
TRBD1 | TRBV5-1 | ASSPGQGRSDTQY
TRBD1 | TRBV4-2 | ASSRDLPGTGGNEQF
. | TRBV5-1 | ASSAQSVNTEAF